This TCR beta chain emerged from a study of blood T cell repertoires in COVID-19. The overall study: Italy, Spain and the United States were the sources of the convalescent and acute COVID-19 samples.

Germline V CDR1 and CDR2: LNHNV, YYDKDF (reference sequence). V lost 1 base and J lost 4; bases outside the gene matches: 5. The CDR3 contains 15 residues. Sequencing used immunoSEQ multiplex PCR; TCRdb keeps in-frame clones, though not all of them. The repertoire holds about 280,000 clones, more than 85% seen once, with approximately 4.6% in the top ten. Sequencing input: peripheral blood. The receptor was isolated from a middle-aged man with acute or convalescent COVID-19. This sequence joins TRBV15 and TRBJ2-3; 7 nucleotides match TRBD1. In DNA, the CDR3 is TGTGCCACCAGCAGAGGGACAGGAGGTCCAGATACGCAGTATTTT. Translated, it gives CATSRGTGGPDTQYF.